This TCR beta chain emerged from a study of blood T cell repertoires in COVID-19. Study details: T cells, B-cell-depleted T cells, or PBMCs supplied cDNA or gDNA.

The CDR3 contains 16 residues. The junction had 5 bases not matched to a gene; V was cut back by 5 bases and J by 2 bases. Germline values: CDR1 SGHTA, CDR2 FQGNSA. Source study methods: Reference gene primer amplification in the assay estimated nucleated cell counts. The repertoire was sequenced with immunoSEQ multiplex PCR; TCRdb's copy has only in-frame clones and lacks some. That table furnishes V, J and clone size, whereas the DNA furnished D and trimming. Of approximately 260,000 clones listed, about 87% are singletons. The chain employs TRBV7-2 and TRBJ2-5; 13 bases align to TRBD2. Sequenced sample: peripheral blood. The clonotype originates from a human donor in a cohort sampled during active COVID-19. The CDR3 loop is CASSVTSGGDQETQYF. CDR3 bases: TGTGCCAGCAGCGTCACTAGCGGGGGGGATCAAGAGACCCAGTACTTC.